Given below is one T cell receptor beta chain in context. TCRdb reprocessed the RT-PCR reads with MiXCR, giving one entry per CDR3 protein. The sample includes approximately 98,000 distinct CDR3 sequences, around 33% seen only once; the top ten take 27%. This record belongs to a study of patients and donors after allogeneic stem cell transplantation. This CDR3 spans 18 amino acids. The J segment lost 1 base and the V segment lost 6 bases, leaving 16 bases of the junction unmatched. Per germline, CDR1 MNHEY and CDR2 SMNVEV (reference sequence). This chain joins TRBV27 and TRBJ2-3; 7 positions agree with TRBD2. Sequenced sample: blood, either unsorted or a sorted T cell fraction (not recorded which). This sequence was found in a human donor who was either an allogeneic HSCT recipient or a stem cell or donor lymphocyte infusion donor (not recorded which). It is not recorded whose cells these are; they may come from a transplant donor. The CDR3 spells CASRRPAGTAGGTDTQYF. CDR3 DNA: TGTGCCAGCAGGCGTCCCGCCGGGACCGCGGGGGGCACAGATACGCAGTATTTT.